Presented here are 31 T cell receptor beta chains from one specimen sequenced in a study of CD8 T cells in ankylosing spondylitis (dated by TCRdb to about 2017). Libraries were prepared through 5' RACE. Sequencing used an Illumina HiSeq 2500. The raw public reads went through TCRdb reprocessing: fastp at Q25, MiXCR clone calling, in-frame beta chains kept. Each CDR3 protein gets just one entry, which takes the most common genes and DNA from the rows behind it. This sample is represented by roughly 670,000 distinct CDR3 sequences; under 20% of them were singletons. The biggest ten clones account for over 15% of the sample. Antigen specificity for these receptors is unknown. Broad study findings and their caveats: A TCR beta motif of roughly 8 highly homologous amino acid variants appeared characteristic of blood from ankylosing spondylitis patients.

Sequencing was done on a sample of blood, either unsorted or a sorted T cell fraction (not recorded which). Source of these receptors: a male donor with ankylosing spondylitis.

CDR3 residues: CASSLAGGVQETQYF. CDR3 nucleotides: TGTGCCAGCAGCTTAGCGGGGGGGGTCCAAGAGACCCAGTACTTC. The chain has TRBV11-2 and TRBJ2-5, with 8 positions matching TRBD2. This CDR3 spans 15 amino acids. CDR1 SGHAT and CDR2 FQNNGV come from the germline V gene. The junction had 2 bases not matched to a gene; V was cut back by 1 base and J by 1 base.

The CDR3 sequence: CATSEGTSGADTQYF. The CDR3, as DNA: TGTGCCACCAGTGAGGGTACTAGCGGGGCAGATACGCAGTATTTT. The chain links TRBV24-1 to TRBJ2-3, with TRBD2 identical over 10 bases. The CDR3 loop spans 15 amino acids. The germline gives CDR1 KGHDR, CDR2 SFDVKD. The ends lost 4 bases at V and 4 bases at J; junction bases unmatched: 4.

This clonotype showed up just a few times. The chain has TRBV20-1 and TRBJ2-7, with D perhaps TRBD1 (6 bases). V was pared by 0 bases and J by 3 bases, with 12 bases between. Germline V gives CDR1 DFQATT, CDR2 SNEGSKA (reference sequence). There are 14 residues in the CDR3. CDR3 residues: CSARDLGHSYEQYF. CDR3 bases: TGCAGTGCTAGAGATTTGGGACACAGCTACGAGCAGTACTTC.

This clonotype was recorded a few times. V gene TRBV4-2 combines with J gene TRBJ2-3; 16 nucleotides match TRBD2. The germline CDR1 and CDR2 sequences are LGHNA and YNFKEQ. This CDR3 spans 18 amino acids. With 1 base clipped from V and 5 bases from J, the junction kept 6 bases outside the gene matches. CDR3 loop: CASSQVGTSGRAGDTQYF. In DNA, the CDR3 is TGTGCCAGCAGCCAAGTAGGGACTAGCGGGAGGGCCGGAGATACGCAGTATTTT.

This clonotype has just a few counts. The CDR3 here is CASSSLDRGLETQYF. CDR3 nucleotide sequence: TGTGCCAGCAGTTCCCTCGACAGGGGGCTTGAGACCCAGTACTTC. The V call is TRBV27, the J call TRBJ2-5; 10 positions match TRBD1. The length of the CDR3 is 15 residues. Germline V gene sequence: CDR1 MNHEY, CDR2 SMNVEV (reference sequence). Germline trimming cut 4 bases from V and 5 bases from J; bases unmatched to any gene: 7.

V is TRBV5-1 and J is TRBJ2-1; D is unresolved. CDR1 is SGHRS and CDR2 is YFSETQ in the germline V gene. The CDR3 spans 15 residues. V was shortened by 0 bases and J by 2 bases, with 9 bases between the two germline ends. CDR3 sequence reads: CASSLAAATYNEQFF. The CDR3 DNA reads TGCGCCAGCAGCTTGGCGGCGGCTACCTACAATGAGCAGTTCTTC.

This chain joins TRBV2 and TRBJ2-1, with 7 bases lining up with TRBD1. Trimming cost V 6 bases and J 5 bases; bases outside gene matches: 10. Germline CDR1 and CDR2: SNHLY and FYNNEI. This CDR3 region has 15 residues. The chain's CDR3 is CASRPSWTGDNEQFF. Here the CDR3 DNA reads TGTGCCAGCAGACCCTCCTGGACAGGTGACAATGAGCAGTTCTTC.

The chain's CDR3 is CATIGFSSYNEQFF. The CDR3 DNA reads as TGTGCCACAATAGGGTTCAGCTCCTACAATGAGCAGTTCTTC. The chain joins TRBV6-2 or TRBV6-3 to TRBJ2-1, with no clear D. Between the trimmed V and J ends, which lost 10 bases and 0 bases, there was a span of 13 bases. Germline assignment: CDR1 MNHEY and CDR2 SVGEGT. The CDR3 covers 14 residues.

The table lists this clonotype with a few counts. The chain recombines TRBV15 with TRBJ2-5, with TRBD1 identical over 11 bases. CDR1 is LNHNV, CDR2 YYDKDF, per germline (reference sequence). The CDR3 contains 17 residues. V shed 0 bases and J 4 bases; nucleotides not matched to a gene: 7. Here the CDR3 reads CATSRDTLDRGLETQYF. The CDR3 coding sequence is TGTGCCACCAGCAGAGATACGCTGGACAGGGGGCTAGAGACCCAGTACTTC.

This clonotype was seen a handful of times. The chain employs TRBV5-1 and TRBJ2-7; TRBD2 agrees at 9 bases. Germline V gives CDR1 SGHRS, CDR2 YFSETQ. The CDR3 is 13 amino acids. After removal of 4 bases from V and 7 bases from J, the junction contained 6 bases not matched to a gene. This CDR3 is CASSLAGMREQYF. The CDR3 coding sequence is TGCGCCAGCAGCCTAGCGGGAATGCGGGAGCAGTACTTC.

In this sample, this clonotype turned up many times. The chain couples TRBV18 to TRBJ2-3, with 9 positions matching TRBD1. Germline V gene sequence: CDR1 KGHSH, CDR2 LQKENI. V lost 6 bases, J lost 1 base, and 8 bases stayed unmatched. The CDR3 covers 16 residues. The CDR3 reads CASSLTQGAGTDTQYF. In DNA form, the CDR3 reads TGTGCCAGCTCGCTGACACAGGGGGCTGGCACAGATACGCAGTATTTT.

J is TRBJ1-5 and V is TRBV6-1; no clear D. V was shortened by 3 bases and J by 3 bases, with 15 bases between the two germline ends. The CDR3 spans 16 residues. Germline V CDR1 and CDR2: MNHNS, SASEGT. CDR3 nucleotide sequence: TGTGCCAGCAGTGATAGATTCAGAACAGACAATCAGCCCCAGCATTTT. It codes for CASSDRFRTDNQPQHF.

A few counts support this clonotype. The chain couples TRBV5-1 to TRBJ2-5; the match to TRBD1 covers 10 bases. V lost 0 bases to trimming and J lost 4 bases; unmatched junction nucleotides: 3. The CDR3 covers 15 residues. CDR1 SGHRS and CDR2 YFSETQ come from the germline V gene. In nucleotides, the CDR3 is TGCGCCAGCAGCTTGGGACAGGGGGCGTCAGAGACCCAGTACTTC. As protein: CASSLGQGASETQYF. The variable domain in full, completed from reference TRBV5-1 and TRBJ2-5, reads KAGVTQTPRYLIKTRGQQVTLSCSPISGHRSVSWYQQTPGQGLQFLFEYFSETQRNKGNFPGRFSGRQFSNSRSEMNVSTLELGDSALYLCASSLGQGASETQYFGPGTRLLVL.

This clonotype was picked up a small number of times. The chain combines TRBV20-1 with TRBJ2-7, with TRBD1 matching 7 bases. Germline trimming cut 4 bases from V and 0 bases from J; bases unmatched to any gene: 3. CDR1 DFQATT and CDR2 SNEGSKA come from the germline V gene (reference sequence). The CDR3 is 13 residues long. As DNA, the CDR3 is TGCAGTGCTAACGGGGACAGCTCCTACGAGCAGTACTTC. This translates into CSANGDSSYEQYF.

This clonotype has a handful of counts. V and J are TRBV15 and TRBJ1-2; no firm D call. This CDR3 contains 14 residues. Trimming stripped 1 base from V and 5 bases from J, with 11 bases between. Looked up from germline, CDR1 is LNHNV and CDR2 is YYDKDF (reference sequence). The CDR3 loop reads CATSRGGIGYGYTF. In nucleotides, the CDR3 is TGTGCCACCAGCAGAGGAGGGATTGGTTATGGCTACACCTTC.

This clonotype turned up a few times. The CDR3 sequence is CASSPSGSEDEQFF. The DNA for the CDR3 is TGTGCCAGCTCACCTAGCGGGAGTGAGGATGAGCAGTTCTTC. The chain uses TRBV18 and TRBJ2-1; 9 positions match TRBD2. This CDR3 is built from 14 residues. Germline lookup yields CDR1 KGHSH and CDR2 LQKENI. V shed 3 bases, J shed 8 bases, and the junction held 5 bases outside the gene matches.

The chain is built from TRBV5-1 and TRBJ2-3; 8 nucleotides match TRBD2. V trimming: 0 bases; J trimming: 2 bases; junction bases outside the gene matches: 2. Per the germline V gene, CDR1 is SGHRS and CDR2 is YFSETQ. The CDR3 is made up of 15 amino acids. CDR3 DNA: TGCGCCAGCAGCTTGGAGGGACTAGACACAGATACGCAGTATTTT. Its translation: CASSLEGLDTDTQYF.

The V call is TRBV20-1, the J call TRBJ2-3, with TRBD2 matching over 8 bases. The CDR3 length is 14 residues. With 5 bases clipped from V and 2 bases from J, the junction kept 6 bases outside the gene matches. CDR1 is DFQATT, CDR2 SNEGSKA, per germline (reference sequence). Written as DNA, the CDR3 is TGCAGTGCTCCCGGGACTAGAGACACAGATACGCAGTATTTT. Amino acid sequence: CSAPGTRDTDTQYF.

Only a few counts were recorded for this clonotype. The J gene is TRBJ2-1, the V gene TRBV28; no clear D. V shed 5 bases and J shed 4 bases, with 6 bases lying between them. The germline gives CDR1 MDHEN, CDR2 SYDVKM. The CDR3 contains 12 residues. The CDR3 sequence: CASSITYNEQFF. In nucleotides, the CDR3 is TGTGCCAGCAGTATTACATACAATGAGCAGTTCTTC.

This clonotype has a handful of counts. This chain connects TRBV7-6 to TRBJ2-7, with TRBD1 matching over 7 bases. V lost 5 bases to trimming and J lost 2 bases; unmatched junction nucleotides: 6. The germline CDR1 and CDR2 sequences are SGHVS and FNYEAQ. The CDR3 extends over 14 amino acids. The CDR3 is CASSLGQVTYEQYF. DNA for the CDR3: TGTGCCAGCAGCCTAGGACAGGTTACCTACGAGCAGTACTTC.

CDR3 nucleotides: TGTGCCATCAGTGACACGGGGAGAGACTCCTACGAGCAGTACTTC. This codes for CAISDTGRDSYEQYF. The genes are TRBV10-3 and TRBJ2-7; maybe TRBD2 (5 bases). CDR1 is ENHRY, CDR2 SYGVKD, per germline. The length of the CDR3 is 15 residues. The V end was cut by 3 bases, the J end by 0 bases, with 12 bases between.

V and J are TRBV10-3 and TRBJ2-7; TRBD1 might be the D (5 bases). Germline CDR1 is ENHRY and CDR2 is SYGVKD. With 7 bases removed from V and 4 bases from J, the gap between germline ends came to 14 bases. The CDR3 totals 13 residues. Here the CDR3 reads CAIIPGSHYEQYF. The CDR3 nucleotides read TGTGCCATCATCCCAGGGTCCCATTACGAGCAGTACTTC.

The CDR3 reads CASTDTGVSEAFF. The CDR3 DNA is TGTGCCAGCACCGATACAGGCGTCTCTGAAGCTTTCTTT. The V gene is TRBV11-2, the J gene TRBJ1-1; D might be TRBD1 (5 bases). The CDR3 spans 13 residues. The germline V gene encodes CDR1 SGHAT and CDR2 FQNNGV. With 7 bases removed from V and 6 bases from J, the gap between germline ends came to 15 bases.

This chain joins TRBV14 and TRBJ2-1; the match to TRBD1 covers 11 bases. The CDR3 is made up of 18 amino acids. Germline trimming cut 1 base from V and 3 bases from J; bases unmatched to any gene: 8. Per the germline V gene, CDR1 is SGHDN and CDR2 is FVKESK. The CDR3, as DNA: TGTGCCAGCAGCCAAGGAGGACAGGGGGCCGGCTTCTACAATGAGCAGTTCTTC. Translation gives CASSQGGQGAGFYNEQFF. The full variable domain, in which reference TRBV14 and TRBJ2-1 provide the parts outside the CDR3, is EAGVTQFPSHSVIEKGQTVTLRCDPISGHDNLYWYRRVMGKEIKFLLHFVKESKQDESGMPNNRFLAERTGGTYSTLKVQPAELEDSGVYFCASSQGGQGAGFYNEQFFGPGTRLTVL.

The chain combines TRBV20-1 with TRBJ1-2, with 10 bases matching TRBD1. Germline loops: CDR1 DFQATT, CDR2 SNEGSKA (reference sequence). There are 14 residues in the CDR3. Trimming cost V 5 bases and J 6 bases; bases outside gene matches: 9. This CDR3 is CSALLGQGSHGYTF. In nucleotides, the CDR3 is TGCAGTGCTCTACTGGGACAGGGGAGTCATGGCTACACCTTC.

V and J are TRBV7-2 and TRBJ2-5; 11 bases are shared with TRBD2. Unmatched junction bases numbered 12, after V lost 3 bases and J lost 6 bases. There are 17 residues in the CDR3. Germline CDR1 is SGHTA and CDR2 is FQGNSA. In DNA, the CDR3 is TGTGCCAGCAGCTTTGGGTTAGCGGGAGGGCCGAGACAGACCCAGTACTTC. The encoded protein is CASSFGLAGGPRQTQYF. The whole variable domain, remainder taken from reference TRBV7-2 and TRBJ2-5, is GAGVSQSPSNKVTEKGKDVELRCDPISGHTALYWYRQSLGQGLEFLIYFQGNSAPDKSGLPSDRFSAERTGGSVSTLTIQRTQQEDSAVYLCASSFGLAGGPRQTQYFGPGTRLLVL.

The sample holds a few counts of this clonotype. This chain uses TRBV27 with TRBJ1-4, with unresolved D. CDR1 and CDR2 from the germline V gene are MNHEY and SMNVEV (reference sequence). V was shortened by 5 bases and J by 8 bases, with 12 bases between the two germline ends. This CDR3 is 13 amino acids long. This chain's CDR3 is CASSRSAVEKLFF. In DNA form, the CDR3 reads TGTGCCAGCAGTCGGTCGGCGGTAGAAAAACTGTTTTTT. Based on the CDR3 plus reference TRBV27 and TRBJ1-4, the full variable domain is EAQVTQNPRYLITVTGKKLTVTCSQNMNHEYMSWYRQDPGLGLRQIYYSMNVEVTDKGDVPEGYKVSRKEKRNFPLILESPSPNQTSLYFCASSRSAVEKLFFGSGTQLSVL.

The V call is TRBV5-5, the J call TRBJ2-7; 8 positions agree with TRBD2. CDR1 and CDR2 (germline): SGHKS, YYEKEE (reference sequence). The CDR3 length is 14 residues. V shed 4 bases and J 3 bases; nucleotides not matched to a gene: 6. CDR3: CASSTGLAYYEQYF. In nucleotides, the CDR3 is TGTGCCAGCAGCACCGGACTAGCATACTACGAGCAGTACTTC.

This clonotype was seen more than once but under ten times. The rearrangement links TRBV14 to TRBJ2-1; 12 bases match TRBD2. This CDR3 contains 15 residues. The J segment lost 9 bases and the V segment lost 2 bases, leaving 5 bases of the junction unmatched. From germline, CDR1 is SGHDN and CDR2 FVKESK. The CDR3 region is CASSQRLAGEGEQFF. The CDR3 bases are TGTGCCAGCAGCCAAAGACTAGCGGGAGAAGGTGAGCAGTTCTTC. The full variable domain, rest sourced from reference TRBV14 and TRBJ2-1, is EAGVTQFPSHSVIEKGQTVTLRCDPISGHDNLYWYRRVMGKEIKFLLHFVKESKQDESGMPNNRFLAERTGGTYSTLKVQPAELEDSGVYFCASSQRLAGEGEQFFGPGTRLTVL.

This clonotype was picked up a small number of times. J is TRBJ2-1 and V is TRBV9, with a weak D call TRBD2 (6 bases). CDR3 size: 15 residues. Germline CDR1 is SGDLS and CDR2 is YYNGEE. The V gene lost 3 bases and the J gene lost 6 bases, with 16 bases spanning the gap. The CDR3 is CASSAPGLLANEQFF. CDR3 coding DNA: TGTGCCAGCAGCGCGCCGGGACTTCTGGCCAATGAGCAGTTCTTC.

This clonotype was counted ten times or more. The chain links TRBV29-1 to TRBJ2-7, with 11 bases matching TRBD2. Trimming removed 5 bases from V and 4 bases from J; junction bases left unmatched: 7. Germline loops: CDR1 SQVTM, CDR2 ANQGSEA. CDR3 length: 14 amino acids. CDR3 nucleotide sequence: TGCAGCGTTACCCAACTAGCGGGAGTGTACGAGCAGTACTTC. Its protein is CSVTQLAGVYEQYF.